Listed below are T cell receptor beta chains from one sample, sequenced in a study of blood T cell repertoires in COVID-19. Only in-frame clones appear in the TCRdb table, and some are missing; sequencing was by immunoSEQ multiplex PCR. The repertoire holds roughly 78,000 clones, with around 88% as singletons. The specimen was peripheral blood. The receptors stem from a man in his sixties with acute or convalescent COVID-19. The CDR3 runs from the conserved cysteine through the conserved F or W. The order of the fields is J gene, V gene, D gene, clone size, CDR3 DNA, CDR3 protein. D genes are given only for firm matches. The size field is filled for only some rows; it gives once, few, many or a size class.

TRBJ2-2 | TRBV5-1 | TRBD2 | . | TGCGCCAGCAGCTTGGGTCTAGCGGGTGCGAACACCGGGGAGCTGTTTTTT | CASSLGLAGANTGELFF
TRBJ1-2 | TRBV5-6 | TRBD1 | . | TGTGCCAGCAGCTTGCCCAGACAGGGCTATGGCTACACCTTC | CASSLPRQGYGYTF
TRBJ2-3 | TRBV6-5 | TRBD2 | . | TGTGCCAGCATCGAACTAGCGGGACCAGATACGCAGTATTTT | CASIELAGPDTQYF
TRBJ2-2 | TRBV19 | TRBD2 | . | TGTGCCAGTAGTCGAGCGGGAGGGTACACCGGGGAGCTGTTTTTT | CASSRAGGYTGELFF
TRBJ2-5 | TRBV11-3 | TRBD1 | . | TGTGCCAGCAGCCAGGGACAGTCGATTAGGGAGACCCAGTACTTC | CASSQGQSIRETQYF
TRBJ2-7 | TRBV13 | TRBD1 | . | TGTGCCAGCAGCCCGAGAACCACAGGGGGCGCTATCTGGCAGTACTTC | CASSPRTTGGAIWQYF
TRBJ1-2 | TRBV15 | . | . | TGTGCCACCAGCAGAGATGGGTTATCAGGGGCTGGCGATGGCTACACCTTC | CATSRDGLSGAGDGYTF
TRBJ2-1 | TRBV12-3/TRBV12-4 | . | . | TGTGCCAGCAGATCCCGACAGACTGAGCAGTTCTTC | CASRSRQTEQFF
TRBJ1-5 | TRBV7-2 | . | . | TGTGCCAGCAGCTTAATAGACAATCAGCCCCAGCATTTT | CASSLIDNQPQHF
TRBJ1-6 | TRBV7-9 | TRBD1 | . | TGTGCCAGCAGCCGAGACCGGGACAGGATAAATTCACCCCTCCACTTT | CASSRDRDRINSPLHF
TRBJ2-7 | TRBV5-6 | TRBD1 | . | TGTGCCAGCTCCCGGGACAGATCCTACGAGCAGTACTTC | CASSRDRSYEQYF
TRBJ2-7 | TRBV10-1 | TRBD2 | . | TGCGCCAGCAGTGAGTCGCCGGCTAGCGGGACTCCACGAGAGCAGTACTTC | CASSESPASGTPREQYF
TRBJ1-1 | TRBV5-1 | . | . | TGCGCCAGCAGCTTGGAGGGACTCAGAAACACTGAAGCTTTCTTT | CASSLEGLRNTEAFF
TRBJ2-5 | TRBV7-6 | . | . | TGTGCCAGCAGCTTAGCAATGGGGGCAGGAGAGACCCAGTACTTC | CASSLAMGAGETQYF
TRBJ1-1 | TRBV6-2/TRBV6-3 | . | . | TGTGCCAGCAGCCCTCCTCCACACCAGAGAGGCACTGAAGCTTTCTTT | CASSPPPHQRGTEAFF
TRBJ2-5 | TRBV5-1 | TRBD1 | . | TGCGCCAGCAGCTTGGGAAAGGGGGCATGGAACCAAGAGACCCAGTACTTC | CASSLGKGAWNQETQYF
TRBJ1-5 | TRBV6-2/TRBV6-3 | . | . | TGTGCCAGCAGTTACTCGCGAGGGATGAGGCCCCAGCATTTT | CASSYSRGMRPQHF
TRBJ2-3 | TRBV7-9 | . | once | TGTGCCAGCAGCCCGGGGAACACAGATACGCAGTATTTT | CASSPGNTDTQYF
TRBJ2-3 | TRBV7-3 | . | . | TGTGCCAGCAGCATGGGCAACACAGATACGCAGTATTTT | CASSMGNTDTQYF
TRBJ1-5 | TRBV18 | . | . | TGTGCCAGCTCTCGCCAGGGTAATCAGCCCCAGCATTTT | CASSRQGNQPQHF
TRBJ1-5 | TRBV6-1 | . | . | TGTGCCAGCAGTGAAGCGCCCCGACAGTCCTATAGCAATCAGCCCCAGCATTTT | CASSEAPRQSYSNQPQHF
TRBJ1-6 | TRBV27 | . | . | TGTGCCAGCAGACCAGGGGTGAGTTCACCCCTCCACTTT | CASRPGVSSPLHF
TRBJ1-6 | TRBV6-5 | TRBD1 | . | TGTGCCAGCAGACCGGACAGGGGCGATAATTCACCCCTCCACTTT | CASRPDRGDNSPLHF
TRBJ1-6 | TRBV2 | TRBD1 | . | TGTGCCAGCAGCGATACAGGGGGCGGTTCACCCCTCCACTTT | CASSDTGGGSPLHF
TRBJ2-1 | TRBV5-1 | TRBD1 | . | TGCGCCAGCAGCTGGGGGACAGCCTCCTACAATGAGCAGTTCTTC | CASSWGTASYNEQFF
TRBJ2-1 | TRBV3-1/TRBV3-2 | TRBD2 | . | TGTGCCAGCAGCCGAGATTCTAGCGGGGGCAATGAGCAGTTCTTC | CASSRDSSGGNEQFF
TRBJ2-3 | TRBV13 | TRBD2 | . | TGTGCCAGCACTACTCCTGGGACTAGCGGCACAGATACGCAGTATTTT | CASTTPGTSGTDTQYF
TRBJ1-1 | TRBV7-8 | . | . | TGTGCCAGCAGCTTAGCCGGGAGTGGGGCAACTGAAGCTTTCTTT | CASSLAGSGATEAFF
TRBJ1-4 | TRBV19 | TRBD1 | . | TGTGCCAGCCGGGACAGGGCTAATGAAAAACTGTTTTTT | CASRDRANEKLFF
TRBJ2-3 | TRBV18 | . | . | TGTGCCAGCTCAAGCAGCCGGACAAGTCCAGATACGCAGTATTTT | CASSSSRTSPDTQYF
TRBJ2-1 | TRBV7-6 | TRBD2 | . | TGTGCCAGCAGCTTAGGTCTAGCGGGAACCTACAATGAGCAGTTCTTC | CASSLGLAGTYNEQFF
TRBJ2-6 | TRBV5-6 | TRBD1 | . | TGTGCCAGCAGCTTGCCGCGGGACAGGGGTTTTGGGGCCAACGTCCTGACTTTC | CASSLPRDRGFGANVLTF
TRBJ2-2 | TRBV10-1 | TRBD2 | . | TGCGCCAGCAGTGAGTCAAGCGGGAGTAGTGTCGGGGAGCTGTTTTTT | CASSESSGSSVGELFF
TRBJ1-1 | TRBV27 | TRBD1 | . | TGTGCCAGCAGTCGACCCCCTACCGGGACAGTAGCCGGAACCCCACTTCAGGCTTTCTTT | CASSRPPTGTVAGTPLQAFF
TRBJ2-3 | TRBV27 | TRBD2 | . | TGTGCCAGCAGTTTACCCCCGGGAGGGGGGTACACAGATACGCAGTATTTT | CASSLPPGGGYTDTQYF
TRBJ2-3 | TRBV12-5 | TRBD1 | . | TGTGCTAGTGCGGGACAGGGGGCGATAGATACGCAGTATTTT | CASAGQGAIDTQYF
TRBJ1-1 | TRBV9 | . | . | TGTGCCAGCAGCGTAGATAGCGGCCGGGCTTTCTTT | CASSVDSGRAFF
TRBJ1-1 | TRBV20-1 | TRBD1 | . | TGCAGTGCGGCGGGACAGCAAGAAGCTTTCTTT | CSAAGQQEAFF
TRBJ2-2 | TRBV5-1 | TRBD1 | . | TGCGCCAGCAGCTTGGAAACGACAGGGGGCCTAGCCGGGGAGCTGTTTTTT | CASSLETTGGLAGELFF
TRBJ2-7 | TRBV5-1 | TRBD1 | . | TGCGCCAGCAACAACCAGGGGGCAATGTACGAGCAGTACTTC | CASNNQGAMYEQYF
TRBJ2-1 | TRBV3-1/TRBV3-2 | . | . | TGTGCCAGCAGCCGAGGGACCTACAATGAGCAGTTCTTC | CASSRGTYNEQFF
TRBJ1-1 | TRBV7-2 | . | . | TGTGCCAGCAGCCCCCAGACAGGGAACACTGAAGCTTTCTTT | CASSPQTGNTEAFF
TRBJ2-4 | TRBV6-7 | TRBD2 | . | TGTGCCAGCAGTCGTAGCGGGGGGGCCGCATTTAACATTCAGTACTTC | CASSRSGGAAFNIQYF
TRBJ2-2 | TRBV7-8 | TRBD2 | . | TGTGCCAGCATGCAAGGACTAGCGGACACCGGGGAGCTGTTTTTT | CASMQGLADTGELFF
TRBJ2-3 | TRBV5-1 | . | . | TGCGCCAGCAGTTTCAATACAGGGCTCCGCACAGATACGCAGTATTTT | CASSFNTGLRTDTQYF
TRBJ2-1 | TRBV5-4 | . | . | TGTGCCAGCAGCTTGCGACTAGGGTCGTACAATGAGCAGTTCTTC | CASSLRLGSYNEQFF
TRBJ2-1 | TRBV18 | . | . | TGTGCCAGCTCACCACCTCATGAGGGTGAGCAGTTCTTC | CASSPPHEGEQFF
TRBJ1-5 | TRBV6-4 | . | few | TGTGCCAGCAGTGATTCCTTCGGATCGGGTCAGCCCCAGCATTTT | CASSDSFGSGQPQHF
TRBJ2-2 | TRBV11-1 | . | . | TGTGCCAGCAGCTTTGACAGGCCGAACACCGGGGAGCTGTTTTTT | CASSFDRPNTGELFF
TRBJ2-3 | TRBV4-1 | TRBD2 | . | TGCGCCAGCAGCCAAGAAGTGTCTAGCGGGAGGGCCTTGGTAGATACGCAGTATTTT | CASSQEVSSGRALVDTQYF
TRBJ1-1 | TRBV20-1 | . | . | TGCAGTGTGAGGTGGGACACTGAAGCTTTCTTT | CSVRWDTEAFF
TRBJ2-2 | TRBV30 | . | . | TGTGCCTGGAGTGTACTTCCCGTCCCGAACACCGGGGAGCTGTTTTTT | CAWSVLPVPNTGELFF
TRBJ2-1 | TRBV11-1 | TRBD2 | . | TGTGCCAGCAGCTTAGGGCTTGCGGGAGGATCAGACGAGCAGTTCTTC | CASSLGLAGGSDEQFF
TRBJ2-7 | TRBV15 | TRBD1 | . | TGTGCCACCAGCACCCGGGACAGGTTTCCCTACGAGCAGTACTTC | CATSTRDRFPYEQYF
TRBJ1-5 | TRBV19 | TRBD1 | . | TGTGCCCGACCACGACAGGGGGCAGGGCAGCCCCAGCATTTT | CARPRQGAGQPQHF
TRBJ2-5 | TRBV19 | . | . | TGTGCCAGTAGTATGTCCCCAGTTGGAGAGACCCAGTACTTC | CASSMSPVGETQYF
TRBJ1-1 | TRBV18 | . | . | TGTGCCAGCTCACCACCCAGGGGTCTCACTGAAGCTTTCTTT | CASSPPRGLTEAFF
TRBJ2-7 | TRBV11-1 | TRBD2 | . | TGTGCCAGCAGGGGGACTAGCGCTCTGGAGCAGTACTTC | CASRGTSALEQYF